The entry below gives a single T cell receptor beta chain sequence along with its context. Primers: 60 Vbeta forward and 13 Jbeta reverse. Data came from immunoSEQ multiplex PCR; TCRdb stores just in-frame clones and leaves some out. Of about 200,000 clones listed, more than 65% are singletons. Germline V gives CDR1 MDHEN, CDR2 SYDVKM. The CDR3 runs to 16 residues. Trimming left V 2 bases short and J 10 bases short, with 23 bases between. This record belongs to a study of cytomegalovirus exposure and HLA in healthy donors. The sample consisted of PBMCs. The rearrangement uses TRBV28 and TRBJ1-2, with no clear D. This clonotype was sampled from a man aged 45 to 65 in good health and CMV-seronegative. In DNA form, the CDR3 reads TGTGCCAGCAGTTTAACGTTCCCCAGATCCAACAGTTCCTACACCTTC. Translating gives CASSLTFPRSNSSYTF.